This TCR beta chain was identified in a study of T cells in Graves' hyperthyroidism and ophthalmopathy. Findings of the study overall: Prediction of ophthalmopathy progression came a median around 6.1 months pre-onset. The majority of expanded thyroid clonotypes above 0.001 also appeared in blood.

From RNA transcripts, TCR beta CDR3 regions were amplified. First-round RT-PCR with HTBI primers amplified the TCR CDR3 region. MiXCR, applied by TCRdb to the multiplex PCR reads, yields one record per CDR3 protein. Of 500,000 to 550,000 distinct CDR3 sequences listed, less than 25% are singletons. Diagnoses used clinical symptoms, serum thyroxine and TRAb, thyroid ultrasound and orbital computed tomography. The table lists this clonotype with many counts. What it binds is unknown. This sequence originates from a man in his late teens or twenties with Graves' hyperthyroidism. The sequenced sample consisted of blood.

The CDR3 is CASSSWGGDQETQYF. The CDR3 bases are TGTGCCAGCTCGTCGTGGGGGGGCGACCAAGAGACCCAGTACTTC. The V gene is TRBV12-3 or TRBV12-4, the J gene TRBJ2-5, with TRBD2 as a possible D gene (7 bases). The CDR3 consists of 15 residues. V was shortened by 8 bases and J by 0 bases, with 16 bases between the two germline ends.